This T cell receptor (beta chain) was recorded in a study of T cells in Graves' hyperthyroidism and ophthalmopathy (dated 2019 in TCRdb). Regarding the study in general: Peripheral blood was collected at initial diagnosis, before any treatment. A discovery cohort of approximately 100 patients, 43 with Graves' ophthalmopathy and 57 with stable Graves' hyperthyroidism, was used to find distinguishing TCR V-J signatures. Prospective prediction of ophthalmopathy was tested in an independent validation cohort of fewer than 20 hyperthyroidism patients and some 17 patients who later progressed to ophthalmopathy. For training and testing, the approximately 97 patients in the discovery cohort were randomly divided in a 7:3 ratio. The study also compared thyroid tissue and blood T-cell repertoires from more than 5 Graves' hyperthyroidism patients. Following sampling, methimazole starting at 30 mg daily was given to hyperthyroidism patients, and high-dose intravenous methylprednisolone was given to ophthalmopathy patients. According to the paper, TCR Vbeta CDR3 sequencing was carried out on over 130 peripheral blood samples, which came from approximately 41 ophthalmopathy, some 73 hyperthyroidism and around 17 progressor patients.

A remark on this clonotype: Its binding antigen is unknown. The CDR3 end shows no conserved phenylalanine or tryptophan, and so a read error is likely.

From a lookup of the germline V gene, CDR1 and CDR2 are SNHLY and FYNNEI. V is cut back by 6 bases and J by 4 bases, with 5 bases in the junction unmatched. The CDR3 comprises 13 residues, both ends counted. Of the read, only the CDR3 DNA is kept; its 39 bases are in frame from base 1. Moderately to severely active disease, a Clinical Activity Score of at least 3, a NOSPECS grade of at least 4, and a duration under 3 months were present in ophthalmopathy patients. The study excluded patients with uncontrolled infections, other autoimmune diseases, pregnancy or lactation. Diagnoses relied on clinical symptoms, serum thyroxine and TRAb, thyroid ultrasound and orbital computed tomography. Ficoll-Paque density gradient centrifugation was used to isolate PBMCs from about 10 ml of fresh peripheral blood. Trizol reagent was used to extract total RNA, and RNA quality was then checked on an Agilent 2100 Bioanalyzer.

TCR beta CDR3 regions were amplified from RNA transcripts. For the first round of RT-PCR on the TCR CDR3, the HTBI primer set was used together with the Qiagen OneStep RT-PCR kit. The libraries were constructed in a second round of multiplex PCR and then size-selected and purified. Libraries were sequenced paired-end with 100 bp reads on an Illumina HiSeq2000. From the authors' description of their analysis: Raw data were processed with SOAPnuke, discarding reads with adapters, uncalled bases, mean Phred below 15, or no exact constant-primer or identifier match. COPE v1.2.5 was used to merge high-quality paired reads, and clonotypes were defined as unique nucleotide sequences. MiTCR v1.1 was used to align clonotypes to the IMGT TRBV, TRBD and TRBJ reference segments. Only V-J combinations with frequency above 0.0001, covering 99% to 99.2% of repertoires, were analysed. The TCS score was defined as the ratio of F50 (clonal expansion) to E x V (chaos), calculated using BLOSUM62-based TCRdist between CDR3 peptides within each V-J. Welch's t-statistics and random forest reduced fewer than 600 V-J features to some 14, which were used in a naive Bayes classifier (R e1071). Clones were called with MiXCR by TCRdb after fastp trimmed the public reads at Q25, and only in-frame beta chains were retained. Rows are unified per CDR3 protein, each entry keeping the most common DNA and genes. The V and J calls shown here were made by TCRdb, not taken from the authors' results. The sample contains about 400,000 distinct CDR3 sequences, about 14% of them found a single time. The ten largest clones capture roughly an eighth of the sample.

Here is what the overall study found, with its caveats: Most expanded thyroid clonotypes (frequency above 0.001) were also detected in blood, a finding suggesting that blood repertoires may reflect thyroid immune responses. Sample size was not statistically predetermined, and blinding of investigators to group allocation was not performed. In validation, progression to ophthalmopathy was predicted by the model with 65% to 71% sensitivity and roughly 76% specificity, a median of approximately 6.5 months before onset. A model built on a 13 V-J signature distinguished ophthalmopathy from stable hyperthyroidism, reaching 87.88% sensitivity and about 81% specificity in cross-validation and 80%/75% in testing.

The sample taken for sequencing was blood. This TCR was sampled from a man between 18 and 29 years old with Graves' ophthalmopathy. The chain joins TRBV2 to TRBJ2-7; 8 central bases correspond to TRBD1. The CDR3 region: CASRGQEVYEQYL. The DNA reads as follows: TGTGCCAGCAGGGGACAGGAGGTTTACGAGCAGTACCTC.